Given below is one TCR beta chain in context. The CDR3 runs 15 residues. Germline CDR1 is SGHRS and CDR2 is YFSETQ. J lost 7 bases, V lost 7 bases, and 9 bases had no gene match. The data derive from a study of blood T cell repertoires in COVID-19. Across the whole study: Acute and convalescent COVID-19 specimens originated in the United States, Italy and Spain. Sources were T cells, B-cell-depleted T cells, or PBMCs; the material itself was cDNA or gDNA.

In the original analysis: Using reference gene primer amplification, nucleated cell counts were estimated. Generated by immunoSEQ multiplex PCR, the TCRdb table keeps only in-frame clones and is missing some. The V and J calls and clone size are taken from that table; D and trimming were inferred from the DNA. This table holds 75,000 to 100,000 clones, around nine tenths found once. The receptor was derived from a woman aged 80 or older with acute or convalescent COVID-19. V and J are TRBV5-1 and TRBJ2-1, with 12 bases matching TRBD2. The sequenced sample consisted of peripheral blood. CDR3 nucleotide sequence: TGCGCCAGCGCGGAGCTAGCGGGGGGGAGTAATGAGCAGTTCTTC. Protein: CASAELAGGSNEQFF.